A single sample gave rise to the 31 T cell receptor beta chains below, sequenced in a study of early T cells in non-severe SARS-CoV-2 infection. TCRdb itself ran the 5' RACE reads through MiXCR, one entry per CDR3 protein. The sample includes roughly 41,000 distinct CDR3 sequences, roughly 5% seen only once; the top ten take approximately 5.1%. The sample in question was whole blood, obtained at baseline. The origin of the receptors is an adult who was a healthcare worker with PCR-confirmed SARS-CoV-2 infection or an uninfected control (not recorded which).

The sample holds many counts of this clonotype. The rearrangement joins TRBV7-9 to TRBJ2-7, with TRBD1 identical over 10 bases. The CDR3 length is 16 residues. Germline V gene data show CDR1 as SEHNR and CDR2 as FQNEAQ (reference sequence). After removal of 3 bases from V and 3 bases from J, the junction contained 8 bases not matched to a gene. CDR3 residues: CASSFYRDRGIYEQYF. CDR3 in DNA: TGTGCCAGCAGCTTTTACCGGGACAGGGGAATCTACGAGCAGTACTTC.

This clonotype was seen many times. CDR3 protein: CASSPRTGDGYTF. Here the CDR3 DNA reads TGTGCCAGCAGTCCGCGGACAGGGGATGGCTACACCTTC. The chain is built from TRBV6-5 and TRBJ1-2; 9 bases are a match to TRBD1. Losses at the gene ends were 5 bases for V and 6 bases for J; bases not matched to a gene: 4. The CDR3 is made up of 13 amino acids. Germline values: CDR1 MNHEY, CDR2 SVGAGI.

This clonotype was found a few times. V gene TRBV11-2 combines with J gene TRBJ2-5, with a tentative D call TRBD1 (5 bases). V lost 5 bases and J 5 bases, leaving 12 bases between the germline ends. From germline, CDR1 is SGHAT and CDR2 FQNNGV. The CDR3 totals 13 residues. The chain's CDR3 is CASSGAGRETQYF. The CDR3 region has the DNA TGTGCCAGCAGCGGGGCAGGGCGGGAGACCCAGTACTTC.

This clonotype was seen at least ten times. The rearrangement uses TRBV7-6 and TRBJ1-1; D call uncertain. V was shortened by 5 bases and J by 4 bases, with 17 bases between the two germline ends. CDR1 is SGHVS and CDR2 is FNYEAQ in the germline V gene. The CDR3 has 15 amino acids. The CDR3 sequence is CASSPQLLEGTEAFF. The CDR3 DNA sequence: TGTGCCAGCAGCCCTCAATTACTGGAGGGCACTGAAGCTTTCTTT.

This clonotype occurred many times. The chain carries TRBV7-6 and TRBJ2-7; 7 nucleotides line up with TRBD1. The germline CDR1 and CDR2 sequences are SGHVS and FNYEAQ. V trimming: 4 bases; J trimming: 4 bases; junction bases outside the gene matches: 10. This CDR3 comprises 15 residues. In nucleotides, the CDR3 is TGTGCCAGCAGCTCCTCGACAGGGCTTGCTTACGAGCAGTACTTC. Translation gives CASSSSTGLAYEQYF.

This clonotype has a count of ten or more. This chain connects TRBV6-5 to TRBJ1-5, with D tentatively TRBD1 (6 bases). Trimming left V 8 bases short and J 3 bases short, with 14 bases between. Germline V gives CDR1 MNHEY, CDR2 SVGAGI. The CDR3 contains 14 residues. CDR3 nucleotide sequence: TGTGCCAGCGGGACACCTTACCCCAATCAGCCCCAGCATTTT. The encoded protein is CASGTPYPNQPQHF.

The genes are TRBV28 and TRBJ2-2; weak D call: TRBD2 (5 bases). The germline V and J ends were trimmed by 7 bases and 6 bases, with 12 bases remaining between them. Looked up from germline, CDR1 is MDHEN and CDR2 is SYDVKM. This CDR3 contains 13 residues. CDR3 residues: CASTPDSAGELFF. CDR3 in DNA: TGTGCCAGCACCCCGGACTCTGCCGGGGAGCTGTTTTTT.

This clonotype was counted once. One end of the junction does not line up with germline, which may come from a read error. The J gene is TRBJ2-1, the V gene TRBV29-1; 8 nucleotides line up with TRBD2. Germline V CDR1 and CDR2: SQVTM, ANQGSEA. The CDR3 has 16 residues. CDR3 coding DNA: TGCAGCATTGAAGGGTTTGCTAGCGGGCCCTACAATGAGCAGTTCTTC. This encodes CSIEGFASGPYNEQFF.

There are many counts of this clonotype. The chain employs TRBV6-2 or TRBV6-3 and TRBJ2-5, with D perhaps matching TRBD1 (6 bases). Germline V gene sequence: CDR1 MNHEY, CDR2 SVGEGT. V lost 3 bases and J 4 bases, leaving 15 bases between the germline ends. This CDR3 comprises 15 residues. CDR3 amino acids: CASSYPQGGGETQYF. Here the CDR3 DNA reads TGTGCCAGCAGTTATCCCCAAGGGGGTGGAGAGACCCAGTACTTC.

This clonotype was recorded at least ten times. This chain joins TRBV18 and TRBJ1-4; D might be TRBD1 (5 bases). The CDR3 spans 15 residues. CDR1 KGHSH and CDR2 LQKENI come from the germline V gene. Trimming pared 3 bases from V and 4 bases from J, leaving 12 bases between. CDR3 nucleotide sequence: TGTGCCAGCTCACCGCAACAGGATTATAATGAAAAACTGTTTTTT. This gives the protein CASSPQQDYNEKLFF. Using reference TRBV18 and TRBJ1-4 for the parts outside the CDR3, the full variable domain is NAGVMQNPRHLVRRRGQEARLRCSPMKGHSHVYWYRQLPEEGLKFMVYLQKENIIDESGMPKERFSAEFPKEGPSILRIQQVVRGDSAAYFCASSPQQDYNEKLFFGSGTQLSVL.

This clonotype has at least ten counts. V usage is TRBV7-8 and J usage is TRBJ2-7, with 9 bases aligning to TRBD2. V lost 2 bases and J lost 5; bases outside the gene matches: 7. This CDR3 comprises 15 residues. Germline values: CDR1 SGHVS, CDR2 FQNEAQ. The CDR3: CASSLFGGRDNEQYF. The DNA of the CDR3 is TGTGCCAGCAGCTTATTCGGCGGGAGGGACAACGAGCAGTACTTC.

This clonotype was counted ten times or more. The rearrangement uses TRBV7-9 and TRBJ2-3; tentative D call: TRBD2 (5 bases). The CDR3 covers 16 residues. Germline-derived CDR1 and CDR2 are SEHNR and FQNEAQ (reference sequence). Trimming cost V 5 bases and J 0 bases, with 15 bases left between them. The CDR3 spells CASSQWEGGSTDTQYF. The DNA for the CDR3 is TGTGCCAGCAGCCAATGGGAAGGCGGGAGCACAGATACGCAGTATTTT.

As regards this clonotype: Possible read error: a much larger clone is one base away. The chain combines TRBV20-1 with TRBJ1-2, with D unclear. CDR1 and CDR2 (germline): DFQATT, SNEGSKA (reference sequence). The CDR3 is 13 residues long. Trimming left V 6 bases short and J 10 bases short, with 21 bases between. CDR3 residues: CSARLPEVGDYTF. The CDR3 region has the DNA TGCAGTGCCCGACTACCAGAAGTGGGCGACTACACCTTC.

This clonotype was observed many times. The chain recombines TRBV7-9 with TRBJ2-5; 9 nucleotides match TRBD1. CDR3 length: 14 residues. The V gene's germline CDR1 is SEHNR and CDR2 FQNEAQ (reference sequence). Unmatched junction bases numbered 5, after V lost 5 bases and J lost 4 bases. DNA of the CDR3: TGTGCCAGCAGCCCTGGACAGGGGCCAGAGACCCAGTACTTC. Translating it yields CASSPGQGPETQYF.

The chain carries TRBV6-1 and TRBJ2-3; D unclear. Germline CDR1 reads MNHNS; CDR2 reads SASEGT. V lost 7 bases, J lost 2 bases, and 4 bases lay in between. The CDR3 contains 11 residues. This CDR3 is CASTHTDTQYF. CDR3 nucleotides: TGTGCCAGCACCCACACAGATACGCAGTATTTT.

The CDR3 DNA sequence: TGCAGCGTTGTTACAGACAGGGCCACAGATACGCAGTATTTT. Encoded protein: CSVVTDRATDTQYF. This rearrangement joins TRBV29-1 to TRBJ2-3; 7 bases align to TRBD1. The CDR3 spans 14 residues. Germline trimming cut 4 bases from V and 2 bases from J; bases unmatched to any gene: 6. CDR1 SQVTM and CDR2 ANQGSEA come from the germline V gene.

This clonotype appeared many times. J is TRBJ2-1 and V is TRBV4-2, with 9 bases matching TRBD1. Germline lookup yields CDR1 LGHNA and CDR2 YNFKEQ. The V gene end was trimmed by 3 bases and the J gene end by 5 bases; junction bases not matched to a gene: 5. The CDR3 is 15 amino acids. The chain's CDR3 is CASSHPGQGDNEQFF. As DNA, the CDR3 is TGTGCCAGCAGCCATCCGGGACAGGGTGACAATGAGCAGTTCTTC.

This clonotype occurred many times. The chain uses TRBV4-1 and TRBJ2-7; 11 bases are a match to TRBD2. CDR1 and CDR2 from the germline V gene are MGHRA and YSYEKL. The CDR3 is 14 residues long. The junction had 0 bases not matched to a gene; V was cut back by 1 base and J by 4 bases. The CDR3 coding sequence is TGCGCCAGCAGCCAAGTAGCGGGAGGGTACGAGCAGTACTTC. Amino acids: CASSQVAGGYEQYF.

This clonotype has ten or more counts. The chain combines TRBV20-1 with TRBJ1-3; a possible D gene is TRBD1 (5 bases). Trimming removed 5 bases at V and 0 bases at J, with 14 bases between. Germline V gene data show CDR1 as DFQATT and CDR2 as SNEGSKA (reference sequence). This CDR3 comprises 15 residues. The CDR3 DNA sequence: TGCAGTGCTCCTTACCCAGGGAGCTCTGGAAACACCATATATTTT. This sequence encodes CSAPYPGSSGNTIYF.

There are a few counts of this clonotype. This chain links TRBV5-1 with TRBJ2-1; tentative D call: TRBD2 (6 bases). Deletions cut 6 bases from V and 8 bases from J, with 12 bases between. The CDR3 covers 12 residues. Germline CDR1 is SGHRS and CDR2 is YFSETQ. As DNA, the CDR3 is TGCGCCAGCACGGGACTCCGTGATGAGCAGTTCTTC. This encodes CASTGLRDEQFF.

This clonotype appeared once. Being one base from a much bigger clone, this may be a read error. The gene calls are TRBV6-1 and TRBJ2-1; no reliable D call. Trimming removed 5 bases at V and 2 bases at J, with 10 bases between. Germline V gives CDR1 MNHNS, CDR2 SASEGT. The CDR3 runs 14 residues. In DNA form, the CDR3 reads TGTGCCAGCAGTTCCCTTCCCCCCTACAATGAGCAGTTCTTC. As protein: CASSSLPPYNEQFF.

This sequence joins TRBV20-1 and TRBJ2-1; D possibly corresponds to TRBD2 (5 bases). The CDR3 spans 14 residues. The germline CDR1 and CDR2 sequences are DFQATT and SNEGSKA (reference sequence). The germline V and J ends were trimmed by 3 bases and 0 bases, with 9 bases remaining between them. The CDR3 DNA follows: TGCAGTGCTAGTGCCGGAGGCTCCTACAATGAGCAGTTCTTC. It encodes CSASAGGSYNEQFF.

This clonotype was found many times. CDR3 coding DNA: TGTGCCAGCAGCTCGGGCCCAGGGGGCAATGAGCAGTTCTTC. Its translation: CASSSGPGGNEQFF. The chain carries TRBV7-6 and TRBJ2-1; 7 bases match TRBD1. This CDR3 spans 14 amino acids. The germline V gene has CDR1 SGHVS and CDR2 FNYEAQ. Trimming at V came to 4 bases and at J to 6 bases, leaving 6 bases not matched to a gene.

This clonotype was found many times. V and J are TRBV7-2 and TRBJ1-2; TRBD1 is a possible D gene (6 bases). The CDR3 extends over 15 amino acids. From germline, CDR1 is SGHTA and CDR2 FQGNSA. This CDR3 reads CATLGGHTLVNGYTF. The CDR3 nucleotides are TGTGCTACGCTTGGGGGCCATACTTTAGTCAATGGCTACACCTTC.

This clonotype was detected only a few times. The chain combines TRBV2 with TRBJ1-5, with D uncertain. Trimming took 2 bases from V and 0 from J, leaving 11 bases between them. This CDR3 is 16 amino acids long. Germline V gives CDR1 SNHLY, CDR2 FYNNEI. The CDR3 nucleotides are TGTGCCAGCAGTGAACGGGGAGGGTTTAGCAATCAGCCCCAGCATTTT. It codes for CASSERGGFSNQPQHF. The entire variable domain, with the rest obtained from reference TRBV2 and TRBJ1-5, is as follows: EPEVTQTPSHQVTQMGQEVILRCVPISNHLYFYWYRQILGQKVEFLVSFYNNEISEKSEIFDDQFSVERPDGSNFTLKIRSTKLEDSAMYFCASSERGGFSNQPQHFGDGTRLSIL.

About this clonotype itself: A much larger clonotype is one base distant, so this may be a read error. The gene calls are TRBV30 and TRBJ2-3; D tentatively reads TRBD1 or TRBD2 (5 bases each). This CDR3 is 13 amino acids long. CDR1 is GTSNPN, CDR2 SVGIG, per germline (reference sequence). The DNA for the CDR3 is TGTGCCTCTGGGGCCTCTAGCACAGGTACGCAGTATTTT. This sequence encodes CASGASSTGTQYF.

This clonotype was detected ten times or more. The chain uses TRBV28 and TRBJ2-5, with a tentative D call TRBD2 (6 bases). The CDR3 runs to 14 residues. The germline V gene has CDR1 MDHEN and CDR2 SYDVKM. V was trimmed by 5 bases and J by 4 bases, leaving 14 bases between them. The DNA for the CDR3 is TGTGCCAGCAGTCCCCCGATGGGGGGAGAGACCCAGTACTTC. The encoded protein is CASSPPMGGETQYF.

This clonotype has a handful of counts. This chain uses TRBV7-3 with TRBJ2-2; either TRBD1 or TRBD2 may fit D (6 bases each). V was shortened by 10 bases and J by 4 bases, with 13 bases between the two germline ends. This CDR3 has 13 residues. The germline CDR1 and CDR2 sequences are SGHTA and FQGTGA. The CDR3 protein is CATSWGATGELFF. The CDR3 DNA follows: TGTGCCACCAGTTGGGGGGCCACCGGGGAGCTGTTTTTT.

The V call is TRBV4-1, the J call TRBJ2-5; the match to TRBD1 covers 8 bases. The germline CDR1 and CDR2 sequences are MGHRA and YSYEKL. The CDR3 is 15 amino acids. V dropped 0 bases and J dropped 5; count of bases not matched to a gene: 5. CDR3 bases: TGCGCCAGCAGCCAAGATGCAGGGGGCATGGAGACCCAGTACTTC. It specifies CASSQDAGGMETQYF.

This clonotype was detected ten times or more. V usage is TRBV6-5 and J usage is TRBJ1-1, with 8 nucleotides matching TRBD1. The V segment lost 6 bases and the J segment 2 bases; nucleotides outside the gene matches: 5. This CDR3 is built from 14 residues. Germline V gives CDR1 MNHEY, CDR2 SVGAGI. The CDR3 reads CASRRPGGNTEAFF. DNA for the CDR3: TGTGCCAGCAGGCGCCCAGGGGGCAACACTGAAGCTTTCTTT.

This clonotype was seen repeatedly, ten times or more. The CDR3 loop is CASSSQGSNTEAFF. For the CDR3, the DNA is TGCGCCAGCAGCTCCCAGGGCTCGAACACTGAAGCTTTCTTT. The gene calls are TRBV5-1 and TRBJ1-1, with D maybe TRBD1 (5 bases). CDR3 size: 14 residues. Looked up from germline, CDR1 is SGHRS and CDR2 is YFSETQ. Trimming stripped 3 bases from V and 1 base from J, with 10 bases between.